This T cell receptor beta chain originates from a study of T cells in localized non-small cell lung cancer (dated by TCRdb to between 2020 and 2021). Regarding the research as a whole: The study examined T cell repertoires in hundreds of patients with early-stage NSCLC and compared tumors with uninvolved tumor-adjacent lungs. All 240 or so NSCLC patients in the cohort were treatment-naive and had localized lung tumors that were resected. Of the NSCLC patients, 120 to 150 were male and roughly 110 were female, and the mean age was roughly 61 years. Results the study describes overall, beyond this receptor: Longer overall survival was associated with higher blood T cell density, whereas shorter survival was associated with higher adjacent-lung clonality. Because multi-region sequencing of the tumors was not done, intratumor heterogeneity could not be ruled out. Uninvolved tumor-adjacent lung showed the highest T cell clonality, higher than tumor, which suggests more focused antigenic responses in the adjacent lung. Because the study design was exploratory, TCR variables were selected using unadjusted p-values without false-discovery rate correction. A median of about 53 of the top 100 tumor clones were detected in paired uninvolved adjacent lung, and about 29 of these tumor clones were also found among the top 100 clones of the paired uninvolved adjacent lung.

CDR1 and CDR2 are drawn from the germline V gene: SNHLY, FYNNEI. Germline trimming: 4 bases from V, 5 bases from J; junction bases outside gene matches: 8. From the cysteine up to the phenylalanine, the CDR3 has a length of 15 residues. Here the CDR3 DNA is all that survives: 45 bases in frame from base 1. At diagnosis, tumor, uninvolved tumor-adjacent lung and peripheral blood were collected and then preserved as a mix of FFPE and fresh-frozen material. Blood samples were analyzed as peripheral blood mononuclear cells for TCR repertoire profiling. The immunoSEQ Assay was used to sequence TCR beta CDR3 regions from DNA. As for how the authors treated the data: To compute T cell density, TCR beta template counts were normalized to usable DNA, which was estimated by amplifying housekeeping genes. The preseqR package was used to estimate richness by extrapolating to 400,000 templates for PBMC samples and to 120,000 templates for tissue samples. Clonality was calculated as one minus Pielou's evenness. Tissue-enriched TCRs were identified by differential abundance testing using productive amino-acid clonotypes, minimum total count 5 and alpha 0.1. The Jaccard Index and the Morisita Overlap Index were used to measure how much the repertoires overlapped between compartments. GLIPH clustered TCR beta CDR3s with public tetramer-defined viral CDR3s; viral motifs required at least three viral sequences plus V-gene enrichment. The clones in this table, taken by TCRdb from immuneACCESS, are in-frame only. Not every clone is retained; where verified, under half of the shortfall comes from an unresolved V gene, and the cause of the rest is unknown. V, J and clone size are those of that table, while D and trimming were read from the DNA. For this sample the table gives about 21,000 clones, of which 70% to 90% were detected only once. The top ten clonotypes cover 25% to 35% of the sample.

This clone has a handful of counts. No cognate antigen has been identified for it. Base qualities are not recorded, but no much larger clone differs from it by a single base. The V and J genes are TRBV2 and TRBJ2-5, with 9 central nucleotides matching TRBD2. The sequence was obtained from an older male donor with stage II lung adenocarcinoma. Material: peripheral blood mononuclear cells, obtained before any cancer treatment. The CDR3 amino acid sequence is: CASSAPTSGGETQYF. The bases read TGTGCCAGCAGTGCACCGACTAGCGGAGGGGAGACCCAGTACTTC.